These T cell receptor beta chains were read from a single sample in a study of T-cell reconstitution after alpha-beta-depleted transplantation in children. TCRdb re-derived calls from the PCR reads in MiXCR, one entry per CDR3 protein. The sample has some 300,000 distinct CDR3 sequences, roughly 8.2% seen once. Here the sequenced sample was peripheral blood, taken 360 days after TCRalphabeta/CD19-depleted stem cell transplant. These receptors all stem from a female patient aged 2-9 years who had a stem cell transplant for Fanconi anemia, so the T cells may come from the graft donor. CDR3s include the opening cysteine and the closing phenylalanine or tryptophan. The D gene is left open where the match is weak. Rows give clone size only sometimes, using once, few, many, or a class for an expanded clone.

D: TRBD1; V: TRBV15; J: TRBJ1-4; size: many; CDR3: CATSMTGAFNEKLFF; DNA: TGTGCCACCAGCATGACAGGGGCCTTTAATGAAAAACTGTTTTTT
D: NA; V: TRBV27; J: TRBJ1-1; size: many; CDR3: CASSLYAGVNTEAFF; DNA: TGTGCCAGCAGTTTATATGCAGGGGTGAACACTGAAGCTTTCTTT
D: TRBD2; V: TRBV28; J: TRBJ2-1; size: few; CDR3: CASSSAQGVSGRIFNEQFF; DNA: TGTGCCAGCAGTTCGGCACAGGGAGTGAGCGGGAGGATCTTCAATGAGCAGTTCTTC
D: NA; V: TRBV15; J: TRBJ2-4; size: many; CDR3: CATSRGGLAKNIQYF; DNA: TGTGCCACCAGCAGAGGCGGACTAGCCAAAAACATTCAGTACTTC
D: NA; V: TRBV2; J: TRBJ1-1; size: many; CDR3: CASRKQGNTEAFF; DNA: TGTGCCAGCAGAAAACAGGGGAACACTGAAGCTTTCTTT
D: NA; V: TRBV5-1; J: TRBJ2-1; size: many; CDR3: CASSTGDKPTYNEQFF; DNA: TGCGCCAGCAGCACGGGGGATAAACCGACTTACAATGAGCAGTTCTTC
D: NA; V: TRBV6-1; J: TRBJ1-5; size: few; CDR3: CASSEAGGASQPQHF; DNA: TGTGCCAGCAGTGAAGCTGGGGGGGCCAGTCAGCCCCAGCATTTT
D: TRBD1; V: TRBV7-9; J: TRBJ1-5; size: many; CDR3: CASSLLNTGGMVGPQHF; DNA: TGTGCCAGCAGCCTTTTGAATACAGGGGGCATGGTAGGGCCCCAGCATTTT
D: TRBD2; V: TRBV7-8; J: TRBJ2-2; size: many; CDR3: CASSRRGSGEATGELFF; DNA: TGTGCCAGCAGCCGACGGGGGAGCGGGGAAGCCACCGGGGAGCTGTTTTTT
D: TRBD2; V: TRBV6-5; J: TRBJ2-7; size: many; CDR3: CASSYSGGGYEQYF; DNA: TGTGCCAGCAGTTACTCGGGCGGGGGCTACGAGCAGTACTTC
D: NA; V: TRBV29-1; J: TRBJ1-1; size: many; CDR3: CSVEGFGVGGTEAFF; DNA: TGCAGCGTCGAGGGATTCGGGGTGGGCGGCACTGAAGCTTTCTTT
D: NA; V: TRBV3-1; J: TRBJ1-6; size: few; CDR3: CASSQGAQLNSPLHF; DNA: TGTGCCAGCAGCCAAGGGGCACAGCTTAATTCACCCCTCCACTTT
D: TRBD2; V: TRBV6-5; J: TRBJ2-7; size: NA; CDR3: CASSHPGPPLAGFGEQYF; DNA: TGTGCCAGCAGTCACCCAGGCCCCCCACTAGCGGGGTTTGGGGAGCAGTACTTC
D: NA; V: TRBV21-1; J: TRBJ1-5; size: NA; CDR3: CASSTYDRDGNQPQHF; DNA: TGTGCCAGCAGCACATACGACAGGGATGGCAATCAGCCCCAGCATTTT
D: TRBD1; V: TRBV6-1; J: TRBJ1-6; size: few; CDR3: CASSWDSNNSPLHF; DNA: TGTGCCAGCAGCTGGGACAGTAATAATTCACCCCTCCACTTT
D: NA; V: TRBV28; J: TRBJ1-2; size: NA; CDR3: CASSLNMGSYYGYTF; DNA: TGTGCCAGCAGTTTAAATATGGGGTCTTACTATGGCTACACCTTC
D: NA; V: TRBV4-1; J: TRBJ2-1; size: NA; CDR3: CASSPPGESSYNEQFF; DNA: TGCGCCAGCAGCCCCCCTGGGGAGAGCTCCTACAATGAGCAGTTCTTC
D: TRBD2; V: TRBV7-8; J: TRBJ2-2; size: few; CDR3: CASIAARGGPGELFF; DNA: TGTGCCAGCATTGCGGCGCGGGGGGGTCCCGGGGAGCTGTTTTTT
D: TRBD2; V: TRBV5-1; J: TRBJ2-2; size: many; CDR3: CASSFPGGQANTGELFF; DNA: TGCGCCAGCAGCTTTCCGGGAGGGCAGGCGAACACCGGGGAGCTGTTTTTT
D: TRBD2; V: TRBV20-1; J: TRBJ2-1; size: many; CDR3: CSAGPGLAIYNEQFF; DNA: TGCAGTGCTGGCCCGGGACTAGCAATTTACAATGAGCAGTTCTTC
D: NA; V: TRBV6-5; J: TRBJ2-5; size: NA; CDR3: CASSYPGGGRETQYF; DNA: TGTGCCAGCAGTTACCCTGGGGGCGGACGGGAGACCCAGTACTTC
D: TRBD1; V: TRBV12-3/TRBV12-4; J: TRBJ1-6; size: few; CDR3: CASSQRQGNSPLHF; DNA: TGTGCCAGCAGTCAGCGACAGGGGAATTCACCCCTCCACTTT
D: TRBD2; V: TRBV6-1; J: TRBJ2-1; size: many; CDR3: CASSEVPRLAGGNEQFF; DNA: TGTGCCAGCAGTGAAGTTCCGAGACTAGCGGGTGGCAATGAGCAGTTCTTC
D: NA; V: TRBV6-6; J: TRBJ1-1; size: many; CDR3: CASSYLTEAFF; DNA: TGTGCCAGCAGTTACCTCACTGAAGCTTTCTTT
D: TRBD2; V: TRBV20-1; J: TRBJ2-7; size: many; CDR3: CSASYGLAGVLSSYEQYF; DNA: TGCAGTGCTAGTTATGGACTAGCGGGAGTTTTGAGCTCCTACGAGCAGTACTTC
D: NA; V: TRBV5-6; J: TRBJ1-2; size: NA; CDR3: CASSLAPGGYTF; DNA: TGTGCCAGCAGCTTGGCACCGGGTGGCTACACCTTC
D: TRBD1; V: TRBV7-2; J: TRBJ2-7; size: many; CDR3: CASSFSGQANYEQYF; DNA: TGTGCCAGCAGCTTTTCGGGACAGGCCAACTACGAGCAGTACTTC
D: TRBD1; V: TRBV9; J: TRBJ2-1; size: few; CDR3: CASSKRQGGPNEQFF; DNA: TGTGCCAGCAGCAAAAGACAGGGCGGGCCCAATGAGCAGTTCTTC
D: TRBD1; V: TRBV20-1; J: TRBJ1-5; size: few; CDR3: CSARDRRQGVISQHF; DNA: TGCAGTGCTAGAGATAGGAGGCAGGGGGTGATATCCCAGCATTTT
D: TRBD1; V: TRBV20-1; J: TRBJ1-2; size: NA; CDR3: CSALDRDYGYTF; DNA: TGCAGTGCCCTCGACAGGGACTATGGCTACACCTTC
D: NA; V: TRBV29-1; J: TRBJ2-7; size: many; CDR3: CSVEEMPTGRYF; DNA: TGCAGCGTTGAAGAGATGCCGACAGGCAGGTACTTC
D: TRBD2; V: TRBV4-1; J: TRBJ2-3; size: few; CDR3: CASSQAGLAASDTQYF; DNA: TGCGCCAGCAGCCAAGCTGGACTAGCGGCCTCGGATACGCAGTATTTT
D: NA; V: TRBV9; J: TRBJ1-2; size: many; CDR3: CASSPRDWTFYGYTF; DNA: TGTGCCAGCAGCCCCCGGGACTGGACGTTTTATGGCTACACCTTC
D: NA; V: TRBV6-6; J: TRBJ2-4; size: many; CDR3: CASSLLPQNIQYF; DNA: TGTGCCAGCAGCCTCCTTCCTCAAAACATTCAGTACTTC
D: TRBD1; V: TRBV10-2; J: TRBJ1-2; size: few; CDR3: CASSSGTGRDTF; DNA: TGCGCCAGCAGCTCCGGGACAGGGCGGGACACCTTC
D: TRBD1; V: TRBV28; J: TRBJ1-5; size: NA; CDR3: CASSLSGQGKGQPQHF; DNA: TGTGCCAGCAGTTTATCGGGACAGGGGAAGGGCCAGCCCCAGCATTTT
D: NA; V: TRBV5-1; J: TRBJ2-1; size: NA; CDR3: CASSSGILRYNEQFF; DNA: TGCGCCAGCAGCTCCGGGATCCTCAGATACAATGAGCAGTTCTTC
D: TRBD2; V: TRBV6-5; J: TRBJ2-1; size: many; CDR3: CASWERGPQSSYNEQFF; DNA: TGTGCCAGCTGGGAGCGGGGGCCTCAAAGCTCCTACAATGAGCAGTTCTTC
D: NA; V: TRBV4-1; J: TRBJ2-3; size: few; CDR3: CASSRIGVWTDTQYF; DNA: TGCGCCAGCAGCCGCATCGGGGTGTGGACAGATACGCAGTATTTT
D: TRBD1; V: TRBV7-8; J: TRBJ2-3; size: few; CDR3: CASSLRVGQGTPDTQYF; DNA: TGTGCCAGCAGCTTACGGGTAGGACAGGGAACCCCAGATACGCAGTATTTT
D: NA; V: TRBV6-2/TRBV6-3; J: TRBJ1-1; size: many; CDR3: CASSQTVTEAFF; DNA: TGTGCCAGCAGCCAAACAGTCACTGAAGCTTTCTTT
D: NA; V: TRBV4-3; J: TRBJ1-2; size: many; CDR3: CASSLKRTASYGYTF; DNA: TGCGCCAGCAGCCTTAAAAGGACAGCATCCTATGGCTACACCTTC
D: NA; V: TRBV9; J: TRBJ2-1; size: many; CDR3: CASSVGRARINEQFF; DNA: TGTGCCAGCAGCGTAGGAAGGGCGCGGATCAATGAGCAGTTCTTC
D: NA; V: TRBV5-1; J: TRBJ2-7; size: few; CDR3: CASSLAGGGPYEQYF; DNA: TGCGCCAGCAGCTTGGCAGGGGGGGGGCCCTACGAGCAGTACTTC
D: NA; V: TRBV21-1; J: TRBJ2-7; size: NA; CDR3: CASSKETPERPSYEQYF; DNA: TGTGCCAGCAGCAAAGAAACTCCGGAGCGCCCCTCCTACGAGCAGTACTTC
D: NA; V: TRBV10-3; J: TRBJ1-5; size: few; CDR3: CAISESRGLDNQPQHF; DNA: TGTGCCATCAGTGAGTCGCGGGGATTGGACAATCAGCCCCAGCATTTT
D: TRBD2; V: TRBV20-1; J: TRBJ2-3; size: many; CDR3: CSARDLFLAGGTDTQYF; DNA: TGCAGTGCTAGAGATCTATTTCTAGCGGGGGGGACAGATACGCAGTATTTT